This is a list of T cell receptor beta chains from one sample in a study of blood T cell repertoires in COVID-19. Assay used: immunoSEQ multiplex PCR; TCRdb lists only in-frame clones, some missing. The profile shows 310,000 or so clones, around nine tenths of them singletons. What was sequenced was peripheral blood. Source of these receptors: a man between 65 and 80 years old with acute or convalescent COVID-19. CDR3s include the opening cysteine and the closing phenylalanine or tryptophan. D genes are given only for firm matches. Expanded clones are given a class, and other clones once, few, many or no size at all.

j_gene: TRBJ2-1
d_gene: -
abundance: -
v_gene: TRBV2
CDR3aa: CASSLDRGGNEQFF
CDR3nt: TGTGCCAGCAGCCTGGATAGGGGAGGCAATGAGCAGTTCTTC

j_gene: TRBJ1-2
d_gene: TRBD1
abundance: -
v_gene: TRBV12-3/TRBV12-4
CDR3aa: CASSPDRAYGYTF
CDR3nt: TGTGCCAGCAGTCCCGACAGGGCTTATGGCTACACCTTC

j_gene: TRBJ1-2
d_gene: TRBD1
abundance: -
v_gene: TRBV28
CDR3aa: CASSRTGVNYGYTF
CDR3nt: TGTGCCAGCAGTCGGACAGGGGTTAACTATGGCTACACCTTC

j_gene: TRBJ1-1
d_gene: -
abundance: -
v_gene: TRBV6-5
CDR3aa: CASSYSSVNTEAFF
CDR3nt: TGTGCCAGCAGTTACTCTTCCGTGAACACTGAAGCTTTCTTT

j_gene: TRBJ2-3
d_gene: -
abundance: -
v_gene: TRBV14
CDR3aa: CASSQTPGGRSTDTQYF
CDR3nt: TGTGCCAGCAGCCAGACACCAGGAGGTAGAAGCACAGATACGCAGTATTTT

j_gene: TRBJ1-5
d_gene: -
abundance: few
v_gene: TRBV15
CDR3aa: CATSRVGGSNQPQHF
CDR3nt: TGTGCCACCAGCAGAGTGGGGGGGAGCAATCAGCCCCAGCATTTT

j_gene: TRBJ2-1
d_gene: -
abundance: -
v_gene: TRBV6-4
CDR3aa: CASSVGSGSSYNEQFF
CDR3nt: TGTGCCAGCAGTGTAGGGAGCGGTAGCTCCTACAATGAGCAGTTCTTC

j_gene: TRBJ2-3
d_gene: -
abundance: -
v_gene: TRBV7-2
CDR3aa: CASSANMRRPADTQYF
CDR3nt: TGTGCCAGCAGCGCGAATATGAGGAGGCCGGCAGATACGCAGTATTTT

j_gene: TRBJ2-1
d_gene: -
abundance: -
v_gene: TRBV6-2/TRBV6-3
CDR3aa: CASSYAGWEQFF
CDR3nt: TGTGCCAGCAGTTATGCGGGATGGGAGCAGTTCTTC

j_gene: TRBJ2-1
d_gene: -
abundance: -
v_gene: TRBV28
CDR3aa: CASSLTSNEQFF
CDR3nt: TGTGCCAGCAGTTTAACCAGCAATGAGCAGTTCTTC

j_gene: TRBJ1-1
d_gene: TRBD1
abundance: -
v_gene: TRBV6-2/TRBV6-3
CDR3aa: CASSRSTGGTEAFF
CDR3nt: TGTGCCAGCAGTAGATCCACAGGGGGCACTGAAGCTTTCTTT

j_gene: TRBJ2-7
d_gene: TRBD1
abundance: -
v_gene: TRBV28
CDR3aa: CASSSATTGIFYEQYF
CDR3nt: TGTGCCAGCAGTTCCGCGACGACAGGGATTTTCTACGAGCAGTACTTC

j_gene: TRBJ2-3
d_gene: -
abundance: -
v_gene: TRBV5-1
CDR3aa: CASSLDGTSTDTQYF
CDR3nt: TGCGCCAGCAGCTTGGATGGGACTAGCACAGATACGCAGTATTTT

j_gene: TRBJ2-2
d_gene: TRBD2
abundance: -
v_gene: TRBV7-2
CDR3aa: CAIRAGHTGELFF
CDR3nt: TGTGCCATCAGAGCGGGGCACACCGGGGAGCTGTTTTTT

j_gene: TRBJ1-4
d_gene: -
abundance: -
v_gene: TRBV4-1
CDR3aa: CASSQVRGGGNEKLFF
CDR3nt: TGCGCCAGCAGCCAAGTAAGGGGCGGAGGGAATGAAAAACTGTTTTTT

j_gene: TRBJ1-1
d_gene: -
abundance: -
v_gene: TRBV4-1
CDR3aa: CASSQDTGKLQAFF
CDR3nt: TGCGCCAGCAGCCAAGATACAGGGAAGCTGCAAGCTTTCTTT

j_gene: TRBJ2-1
d_gene: TRBD2
abundance: -
v_gene: TRBV6-2/TRBV6-3
CDR3aa: CASSRTSGRQISYNEQFF
CDR3nt: TGTGCCAGCAGTAGGACTAGCGGGAGGCAGATCTCCTACAATGAGCAGTTCTTC

j_gene: TRBJ1-2
d_gene: TRBD1
abundance: -
v_gene: TRBV18
CDR3aa: CASSDRTGVDYGYTF
CDR3nt: TGTGCCAGCTCAGACAGAACAGGGGTTGACTATGGCTACACCTTC

j_gene: TRBJ1-3
d_gene: TRBD1
abundance: -
v_gene: TRBV9
CDR3aa: CASSVGGQGRDTIYF
CDR3nt: TGTGCCAGCAGCGTAGGGGGACAGGGTAGGGACACCATATATTTT

j_gene: TRBJ2-2
d_gene: -
abundance: -
v_gene: TRBV4-3
CDR3aa: CASSYTMDTGELFF
CDR3nt: TGCGCCAGCAGCTATACTATGGACACCGGGGAGCTGTTTTTT

j_gene: TRBJ2-5
d_gene: TRBD1
abundance: -
v_gene: TRBV5-8
CDR3aa: CASAQDRGRETQYF
CDR3nt: TGTGCCAGCGCCCAGGACAGGGGGCGAGAGACCCAGTACTTC

j_gene: TRBJ1-2
d_gene: -
abundance: -
v_gene: TRBV19
CDR3aa: CASSLATGFYGYTF
CDR3nt: TGTGCCAGTAGCCTTGCCACAGGATTCTATGGCTACACCTTC

j_gene: TRBJ2-7
d_gene: -
abundance: -
v_gene: TRBV6-6
CDR3aa: CASTRSYSYEQYF
CDR3nt: TGTGCCAGCACCCGATCGTACTCCTACGAGCAGTACTTC

j_gene: TRBJ1-1
d_gene: TRBD1
abundance: -
v_gene: TRBV7-2
CDR3aa: CASSRITGVVTEAFF
CDR3nt: TGTGCCAGCAGCCGCATCACAGGGGTTGTCACTGAAGCTTTCTTT

j_gene: TRBJ1-4
d_gene: TRBD1
abundance: -
v_gene: TRBV12-3/TRBV12-4
CDR3aa: CASRGQLNEKLFF
CDR3nt: TGTGCCAGCAGGGGACAGCTAAATGAAAAACTGTTTTTT

j_gene: TRBJ1-1
d_gene: -
abundance: -
v_gene: TRBV7-7
CDR3aa: CASSSGVGTEAFF
CDR3nt: TGTGCCAGCAGTTCAGGGGTGGGGACTGAAGCTTTCTTT

j_gene: TRBJ1-5
d_gene: -
abundance: -
v_gene: TRBV27
CDR3aa: CASSSNNQPQHF
CDR3nt: TGTGCCAGCAGTTCTAATAATCAGCCCCAGCATTTT

j_gene: TRBJ2-1
d_gene: -
abundance: few
v_gene: TRBV3-1/TRBV3-2
CDR3aa: CASSQDQIPDKQFF
CDR3nt: TGTGCCAGCAGCCAAGATCAGATACCTGATAAGCAGTTCTTC

j_gene: TRBJ1-5
d_gene: -
abundance: -
v_gene: TRBV6-2/TRBV6-3
CDR3aa: CASSYGSGNQPQHF
CDR3nt: TGTGCCAGCAGTTACGGGAGTGGCAATCAGCCCCAGCATTTT

j_gene: TRBJ2-5
d_gene: -
abundance: -
v_gene: TRBV19
CDR3aa: CASSTRGETQYF
CDR3nt: TGTGCCAGTAGTACTAGGGGGGAGACCCAGTACTTC

j_gene: TRBJ2-1
d_gene: -
abundance: -
v_gene: TRBV9
CDR3aa: CASSAWGVTNNEQFF
CDR3nt: TGTGCCAGCAGCGCCTGGGGGGTCACTAACAATGAGCAGTTCTTC

j_gene: TRBJ1-6
d_gene: -
abundance: -
v_gene: TRBV4-1
CDR3aa: CASSLTGSGNSPLHF
CDR3nt: TGCGCCAGCAGCCTAACAGGGAGTGGAAATTCACCCCTCCACTTT

j_gene: TRBJ1-4
d_gene: -
abundance: once
v_gene: TRBV6-2/TRBV6-3
CDR3aa: CASSGFTGATNEKLFF
CDR3nt: TGTGCCAGCAGCGGATTCACAGGAGCAACTAATGAAAAACTGTTTTTT

j_gene: TRBJ2-3
d_gene: -
abundance: -
v_gene: TRBV9
CDR3aa: CASSVGGTLSTDTQYF
CDR3nt: TGTGCCAGCAGCGTAGGCGGGACCTTAAGCACAGATACGCAGTATTTT

j_gene: TRBJ2-2
d_gene: TRBD1
abundance: -
v_gene: TRBV7-9
CDR3aa: CASSLWQGVGDGELFF
CDR3nt: TGTGCCAGCAGCTTATGGCAGGGGGTCGGTGACGGGGAGCTGTTTTTT

j_gene: TRBJ1-1
d_gene: -
abundance: -
v_gene: TRBV28
CDR3aa: CASSLIGGQNKAFF
CDR3nt: TGTGCCAGCAGTTTGATCGGGGGGCAGAACAAAGCTTTCTTT

j_gene: TRBJ2-1
d_gene: -
abundance: -
v_gene: TRBV28
CDR3aa: CASSLGGGYNEQFF
CDR3nt: TGTGCCAGCAGTTTAGGCGGCGGTTACAATGAGCAGTTCTTC

j_gene: TRBJ1-2
d_gene: TRBD1
abundance: medium-sized
v_gene: TRBV7-3
CDR3aa: CASSLGQGYGYTF
CDR3nt: TGTGCCAGCAGCCTGGGACAGGGGTATGGCTACACCTTC

j_gene: TRBJ2-1
d_gene: TRBD2
abundance: -
v_gene: TRBV5-1
CDR3aa: CASSMIAGGLNEQFF
CDR3nt: TGCGCCAGCAGCATGATAGCGGGGGGGCTCAATGAGCAGTTCTTC